This T cell receptor (beta chain) was captured in a study of T cell changes during pregnancy in multiple sclerosis. Some clones are missing from TCRdb's copy, which holds only in-frame ones; the method was immunoSEQ multiplex PCR. This table holds 60,000 to 90,000 clones, about 93% found once. The CDR3 runs 14 residues. Germline V gene sequence: CDR1 MNHEY, CDR2 SMNVEV (reference sequence). V lost 3 bases, J lost 1 base, and 1 base stayed unmatched. The chain uses TRBV27 and TRBJ2-7; the match to TRBD2 covers 9 bases. The origin of this receptor is a female donor in good health, enrolled as a control in a pregnancy study. Sequenced material: peripheral blood, taken after pregnancy. CDR3 DNA sequence: TGTGCCAGCAGTTTCGGACTAGCGTCCTACGAGCAGTACTTC. Its translation: CASSFGLASYEQYF.